The 13 T cell receptor beta chains given below trace back to one sample, sequenced in a study of shared T cell receptors in the human thymus. The method was immunoSEQ multiplex PCR; TCRdb's version includes in-frame clones alone and lacks a portion of them. The profile shows roughly 500,000 clones, around three quarters of them singletons. These data also featured in a second study, about human thymus T cells.

Sequenced sample: thymocytes. These receptors were obtained from a boy in the first two years of life with a congenital heart defect.

This clone has a handful of counts. Because the CDR3 is missing its conserved closing phenylalanine or tryptophan, this is likely a read error. No DNA is shown, since the ends of the CDR3 on it are uncertain; the CDR3 is the one TCRdb lists. The rearrangement uses TRBV10-3 and TRBJ2-7; TRBD2, the table's D call, lacks a check against the DNA. The CDR3 length equals 10 residues, ends included. CDR1 and CDR2 from the germline V gene are ENHRY and SYGVKD. CDR3 in amino acids: CAISALLGSD.

The J gene is TRBJ2-7, the V gene TRBV4-3; unclear D gene. CDR3 length: 15 residues. The V and J ends lost 0 bases and 5 bases respectively, with 14 bases between them. Per the germline V gene, CDR1 is LGHNA and CDR2 is YSLEER. CDR3 coding DNA: TGCGCCAGCAGCCAAGATACCACCCGGTTCGACGAGCAGTACTTC. Amino acids: CASSQDTTRFDEQYF.

This clone was recorded once. V and J are TRBV4-2 and TRBJ1-2; a weak D match, TRBD1 (6 bases). Germline V gene data show CDR1 as LGHNA and CDR2 as YNFKEQ. CDR3 length: 15 amino acids. V lost 1 base, J lost 4 bases, and 13 bases lay in between. The CDR3 sequence: CASSQVPTGRYGYTF. CDR3 DNA sequence: TGTGCCAGCAGCCAAGTGCCCACAGGGCGCTATGGCTACACCTTC.

This clone was recorded only once. The V call is TRBV9, the J call TRBJ1-2, with TRBD1 as a possible D gene (5 bases). The germline V and J ends were trimmed by 5 bases and 6 bases, with 26 bases remaining between them. CDR1 SGDLS and CDR2 YYNGEE come from the germline V gene. This CDR3 comprises 17 residues. The CDR3 protein is CASSTNQSGGQLNGYTF. The CDR3 region has the DNA TGTGCCAGCAGTACAAATCAGTCTGGCGGACAACTCAATGGCTACACCTTC.

This clone was detected once. The rearrangement joins TRBV5-1 to TRBJ2-2, with 13 bases matching TRBD2. This CDR3 region has 16 residues. Germline loops: CDR1 SGHRS, CDR2 YFSETQ. V was pared by 5 bases and J by 5 bases, with 6 bases of the junction left unmatched. CDR3 bases: TGCGCCAGCAGAGTTACTAGCGGGAGGGTTACCGGGGAGCTGTTTTTT. Translation: CASRVTSGRVTGELFF.

The gene calls are TRBV11-1 and TRBJ2-3; 8 bases agree with TRBD2. The V and J ends lost 3 bases and 1 base, in that order; junction bases with no gene match: 3. This CDR3 has 15 amino acids. Germline V gene lookup returns CDR1 SGHAT and CDR2 FQDESV (reference sequence). The CDR3 here is CASSFRLARTDTQYF. The CDR3 nucleotides are TGTGCCAGCAGCTTTCGACTAGCGCGCACAGATACGCAGTATTTT.

The chain has TRBV14 and TRBJ1-4; D is ambiguous. The V end was cut by 1 base, the J end by 5 bases, with 11 bases between. Germline V lookup: CDR1 SGHDN, CDR2 FVKESK. The CDR3 is made up of 15 amino acids. CDR3 DNA: TGTGCCAGCAGCCAAGGGAGGGTTTACAATGAAAAACTGTTTTTT. As protein: CASSQGRVYNEKLFF.

The rearrangement uses TRBV4-1 and TRBJ2-7, with D possibly TRBD1 on 6 matching bases. There are 14 residues in the CDR3. Germline lookup yields CDR1 MGHRA and CDR2 YSYEKL. Trimming removed 1 base at V and 2 bases at J, with 9 bases between. CDR3 sequence (DNA): TGCGCCAGCAGCCAAGCTACAGGGCCCTACGAGCAGTACTTC. This encodes CASSQATGPYEQYF.

This clone appeared a single time. V and J are TRBV19 and TRBJ1-2; D is undetermined. This CDR3 region has 19 residues. Germline CDR1 reads LNHDA; CDR2 reads SQIVND (reference sequence). V dropped 3 bases and J dropped 3 bases, with 26 bases sitting between them. The CDR3 DNA reads as TGTGCCAGTAGTATTCCATTCCCCCACGATCTTAAAGAGGACTATGGCTACACCTTC. Protein product: CASSIPFPHDLKEDYGYTF. Drawing the rest from reference TRBV19 and TRBJ1-2, the complete variable domain is DGGITQSPKYLFRKEGQNVTLSCEQNLNHDAMYWYRQDPGQGLRLIYYSQIVNDFQKGDIAEGYSVSREKKESFPLTVTSAQKNPTAFYLCASSIPFPHDLKEDYGYTFGSGTRLTVV.

This clone was recorded only once. V gene TRBV2 combines with J gene TRBJ1-1; the D gene is possibly TRBD1 (6 bases). Trimming removed 6 bases from V and 1 base from J, with 18 bases in between. There are 16 residues in the CDR3. CDR1 and CDR2 from the germline V gene are SNHLY and FYNNEI. The CDR3 region has the DNA TGTGCCAGCAGACGCGACGTCGACAGGCCGAACACTGAAGCTTTCTTT. Residues: CASRRDVDRPNTEAFF.

The V gene is TRBV7-2, the J gene TRBJ2-7; tentatively, D is TRBD1 (6 bases). The CDR3 is 14 residues long. Germline V gene data show CDR1 as SGHTA and CDR2 as FQGNSA. Trimming took off 2 bases at V and 4 bases at J, with 12 bases between the two ends. The CDR3 nucleotides read TGTGCCAGCAGCTTACCAGGGGTGATTTACGAGCAGTACTTC. Protein: CASSLPGVIYEQYF.

The table lists this clone with a count of one. V gene TRBV10-3 combines with J gene TRBJ1-4; D unresolved. This CDR3 is 11 amino acids long. Germline V gives CDR1 ENHRY, CDR2 SYGVKD. V gave up 3 bases and J gave up 8 bases, with 4 bases separating them. For the CDR3, the DNA is TGTGCCATCAGTGACGGGGAAAAACTGTTTTTT. It codes for CAISDGEKLFF.

The count of this clone is one. The chain couples TRBV11-2 to TRBJ2-7, with 7 bases identical to TRBD2. V dropped 1 base and J dropped 6; count of bases not matched to a gene: 6. The germline gives CDR1 SGHAT, CDR2 FQNNGV. The CDR3 is 14 amino acids. The CDR3 protein is CASSLGLPGGEQYF. CDR3 nucleotides: TGTGCCAGCAGCTTAGGTCTCCCGGGAGGCGAGCAGTACTTC. Filled out from reference TRBV11-2 and TRBJ2-7, the complete variable domain reads EAGVAQSPRYKIIEKRQSVAFWCNPISGHATLYWYQQILGQGPKLLIQFQNNGVVDDSQLPKDRFSAERLKGVDSTLKIQPAKLEDSAVYLCASSLGLPGGEQYFGPGTRLTVT.